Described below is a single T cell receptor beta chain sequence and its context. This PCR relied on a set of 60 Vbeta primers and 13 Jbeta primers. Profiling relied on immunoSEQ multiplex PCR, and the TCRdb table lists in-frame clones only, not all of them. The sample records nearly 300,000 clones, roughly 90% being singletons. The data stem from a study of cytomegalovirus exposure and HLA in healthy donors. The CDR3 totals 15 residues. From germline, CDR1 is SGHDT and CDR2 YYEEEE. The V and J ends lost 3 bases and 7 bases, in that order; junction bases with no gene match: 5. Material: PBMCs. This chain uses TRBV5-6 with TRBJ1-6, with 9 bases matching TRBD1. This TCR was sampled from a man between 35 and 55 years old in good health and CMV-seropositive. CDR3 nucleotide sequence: TGTGCCAGCAGCTCCGGGACAGGGAGGAATTCACCCCTCCACTTT. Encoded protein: CASSSGTGRNSPLHF.